This T cell receptor beta chain was profiled in a study of cytomegalovirus exposure and HLA in healthy donors. General observations from the study: Presence/absence analysis assumed near-uniform sequencing depth across donors. Segments of the TCR beta V type were, in most cases, productive about 90% or about 30% of the time in an earlier analysis.

With 60 Vbeta and 13 Jbeta primers, the PCR was carried out. The method was immunoSEQ multiplex PCR; TCRdb's version includes in-frame clones alone and lacks a portion of them. The repertoire has about 210,000 clones, roughly three quarters of them found once; the top ten carry about 0.37%. Germline trimming cut 2 bases from V and 2 bases from J; bases unmatched to any gene: 4. Looked up from germline, CDR1 is SGHKS and CDR2 is YYEKEE (reference sequence). This CDR3 region has 14 residues. For this clone: The antigen is not known.

Sequencing input: PBMCs. The genes are TRBV5-5 and TRBJ2-7, with 7 bases that match TRBD1. The source of this sequence is a male donor in good health and CMV-seropositive. Here the CDR3 reads CASSLQGFTYEQYF. CDR3 sequence (DNA): TGTGCCAGCAGCTTACAGGGGTTCACCTACGAGCAGTACTTC.